The source of this TCR beta chain is a study of CD8 T cells in ankylosing spondylitis. Regarding the study as a whole: The study identified a TCR beta motif of about eight highly homologous variants that appeared characteristic of ankylosing spondylitis blood. Reportedly, significant enrichment of disease-linked clones occurred in matched ankylosing spondylitis synovial fluid.

Notes on this clonotype: Its target is not known.

TCRdb reprocessed the 5' RACE reads via MiXCR and lists one record per CDR3 protein. This sample has 100,000 to 150,000 distinct CDR3 sequences, with under 20% found just once. The CDR3 loop spans 11 amino acids. Germline loops: CDR1 SEHNR, CDR2 FQNEAQ (reference sequence). V was shortened by 4 bases and J by 7 bases, with 7 bases between the two germline ends. This sequence was found in a male donor with ankylosing spondylitis. Source material: blood, either unsorted or a sorted T cell fraction (not recorded which). The V and J genes are TRBV7-9 and TRBJ1-1; no clear D gene. In DNA form, the CDR3 reads TGTGCCAGCAGCTCCGGGATTGAAGCTTTCTTT. As protein: CASSSGIEAFF.